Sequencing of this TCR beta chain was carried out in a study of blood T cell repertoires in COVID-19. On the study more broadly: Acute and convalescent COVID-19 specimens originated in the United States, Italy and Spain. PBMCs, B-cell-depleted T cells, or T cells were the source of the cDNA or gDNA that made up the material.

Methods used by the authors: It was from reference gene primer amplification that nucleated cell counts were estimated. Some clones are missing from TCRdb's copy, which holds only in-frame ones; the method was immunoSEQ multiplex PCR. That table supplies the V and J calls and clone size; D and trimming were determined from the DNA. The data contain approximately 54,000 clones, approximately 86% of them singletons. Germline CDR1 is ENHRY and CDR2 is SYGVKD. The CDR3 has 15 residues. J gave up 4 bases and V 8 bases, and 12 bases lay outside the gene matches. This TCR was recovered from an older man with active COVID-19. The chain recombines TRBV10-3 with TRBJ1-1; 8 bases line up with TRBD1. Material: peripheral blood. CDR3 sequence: CAISLKPTGGTEAFF. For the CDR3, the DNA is TGTGCCATCTCACTTAAACCAACAGGGGGCACTGAAGCTTTCTTT.